Below are 22 T cell receptor beta chains sequenced from a single sample in a study of T cell clonotyping in hematopoietic cell transplantation. This table comes from immunoSEQ multiplex PCR, and its TCRdb copy is limited to in-frame clones, with some not included. The table lists 30,000 or so clones, approximately 90% of them singletons. The starting material was PBMCs, obtained 100 days after allogeneic stem cell transplant. The source of these receptors is a female patient aged 45-60 years who had an allogeneic stem cell transplant from a related donor, so the T cells may come from the graft donor. Some clones in this sample may be carry-over from other donors' samples.

The genes are TRBV4-1 and TRBJ1-1; weak D call: TRBD1 (6 bases). Trimming left V 1 base short and J 10 bases short, with 19 bases between. CDR1 MGHRA and CDR2 YSYEKL come from the germline V gene. The CDR3 covers 15 residues. CDR3 nucleotides: TGCGCCAGCAGCCAAGGACAGGATTGGGGGGGCGCAGCTTTCTTT. Translating it yields CASSQGQDWGGAAFF.

The rearrangement links TRBV14 to TRBJ1-2, with 12 nucleotides matching TRBD1. The CDR3 runs 17 residues. Germline V gives CDR1 SGHDN, CDR2 FVKESK. The J segment lost 0 bases and the V segment lost 5 bases, leaving 7 bases of the junction unmatched. The CDR3 here is CASSGGQGAIPNYGYTF. The CDR3 DNA reads TGTGCCAGCAGCGGGGGACAGGGGGCGATCCCTAACTATGGCTACACCTTC.

The chain joins TRBV5-1 to TRBJ1-6; D remains unclear. The CDR3 is made up of 16 amino acids. From germline, CDR1 is SGHRS and CDR2 YFSETQ. The V gene lost 0 bases and the J gene lost 2 bases, with 9 bases spanning the gap. The CDR3 sequence: CASSLEGGTYNSPLHF. The CDR3 nucleotides read TGCGCCAGCAGCTTGGAGGGAGGTACCTATAATTCACCCCTCCACTTT.

The V gene is TRBV7-2, the J gene TRBJ1-2; D unresolved. There are 14 residues in the CDR3. Germline V gene sequence: CDR1 SGHTA, CDR2 FQGNSA. The V end was cut by 2 bases, the J end by 5 bases, with 12 bases between. The chain's CDR3 is CASSLQGSGYGYTF. Here the CDR3 DNA reads TGTGCCAGCAGCTTACAAGGTAGCGGGTATGGCTACACCTTC.

This sequence joins TRBV2 and TRBJ2-5; D possibly corresponds to TRBD1 (5 bases). CDR3 length equals 13 residues. Per germline, CDR1 SNHLY and CDR2 FYNNEI. Trimming removed 2 bases at V and 3 bases at J, with 7 bases between. The CDR3 here is CASSEQGEETQYF. CDR3 coding DNA: TGTGCCAGCAGTGAACAAGGGGAAGAGACCCAGTACTTC.

This chain uses TRBV23-1 with TRBJ1-4, with a possible D match to TRBD1 (6 bases). TRBV23-1 is given ORF status, its function remaining uncertain. This CDR3 comprises 13 residues. V was clipped by 7 bases and J by 3 bases, with 9 bases between them. Here the CDR3 reads CASIGGANEKLFF. The CDR3 DNA is TGCGCCAGCATAGGGGGAGCTAATGAAAAACTGTTTTTT.

V and J are TRBV6-5 and TRBJ1-2; TRBD1 might be the D (5 bases). Germline CDR1 MNHEY, CDR2 SVGAGI. CDR3 length: 14 amino acids. The V end was cut by 2 bases, the J end by 5 bases, with 12 bases between. CDR3 in amino acids: CASSYAGGTYGYTF. DNA for the CDR3: TGTGCCAGCAGTTACGCCGGGGGAACTTATGGCTACACCTTC.

The rearrangement uses TRBV2 and TRBJ2-1, with D uncertain. V lost 2 bases to trimming and J lost 0 bases, with 5 bases between them. Germline V CDR1 and CDR2: SNHLY, FYNNEI. The CDR3 sequence is 14 residues long. The chain's CDR3 is CASSERYSYNEQFF. The CDR3 region has the DNA TGTGCCAGCAGTGAAAGATACTCCTACAATGAGCAGTTCTTC.

In this sample, this clone turned up once. CDR3 nucleotide sequence: TGTGCCTGGAGTGTTCGGTGGGACTCTAGCACAGATACGCAGTATTTT. Translating it yields CAWSVRWDSSTDTQYF. This rearrangement joins TRBV30 to TRBJ2-3, with a tentative D call TRBD2 (6 bases). The CDR3 is 16 amino acids. Trimming took off 0 bases at V and 0 bases at J, with 13 bases between the two ends. Germline lookup yields CDR1 GTSNPN and CDR2 SVGIG (reference sequence).

The chain couples TRBV5-1 to TRBJ2-2; no reliable D call. The CDR3 length is 16 residues. Germline lookup yields CDR1 SGHRS and CDR2 YFSETQ. V gave up 1 base and J gave up 4 bases, with 14 bases separating them. This CDR3 reads CASSLSPHPSTGELFF. CDR3 DNA: TGCGCCAGCAGCTTGAGTCCACACCCCTCCACCGGGGAGCTGTTTTTT.

The V call is TRBV9, the J call TRBJ2-2; 8 bases are a match to TRBD1. CDR3 length: 16 residues. V gave up 4 bases and J gave up 6 bases; unmatched junction bases: 11. Germline CDR1 reads SGDLS; CDR2 reads YYNGEE. The CDR3 loop is CASSSSGDRISGELFF. The CDR3 coding sequence is TGTGCCAGCAGCTCTTCTGGGGACAGGATTTCCGGGGAGCTGTTTTTT.

CDR3 sequence (DNA): TGTGCCATCAGTGAGCGGGACAGGGTCGGACAGCCCCAGCATTTT. It translates to CAISERDRVGQPQHF. The J gene is TRBJ1-5, the V gene TRBV10-3; 9 nucleotides agree with TRBD1. The CDR3 totals 15 residues. V lost 2 bases to trimming and J lost 7 bases; unmatched junction nucleotides: 6. The V gene's germline CDR1 is ENHRY and CDR2 SYGVKD.

The chain carries TRBV7-9 and TRBJ2-7, with TRBD1 as a possible D gene (6 bases). CDR1 and CDR2 from the germline V gene are SEHNR and FQNEAQ (reference sequence). The ends were cut back, 5 bases at V and 4 bases at J, with 21 bases in the middle. CDR3 size: 16 residues. CDR3 loop: CASSPSTGRSLYEQYF. As DNA, the CDR3 is TGTGCCAGCAGCCCGTCAACAGGGCGGTCGTTGTACGAGCAGTACTTC.

The rearrangement links TRBV2 to TRBJ1-1; unclear D gene. The CDR3 is made up of 16 amino acids. Trimming removed 6 bases at V and 5 bases at J, with 22 bases between. Germline CDR1 is SNHLY and CDR2 is FYNNEI. Written as DNA, the CDR3 is TGTGCCAGCAGGTTGTTAGGACCCTCCATTGGGACTGAAGCTTTCTTT. Its translation is CASRLLGPSIGTEAFF. Drawing the rest from reference TRBV2 and TRBJ1-1, the complete variable domain is EPEVTQTPSHQVTQMGQEVILRCVPISNHLYFYWYRQILGQKVEFLVSFYNNEISEKSEIFDDQFSVERPDGSNFTLKIRSTKLEDSAMYFCASRLLGPSIGTEAFFGQGTRLTVV.

The chain joins TRBV7-2 to TRBJ1-4; D is undetermined. Trimming took 4 bases from V and 1 from J, leaving 13 bases between them. Germline-derived CDR1 and CDR2 are SGHTA and FQGNSA. The CDR3 loop spans 16 amino acids. As DNA, the CDR3 is TGTGCCAGCAGCTCCGTGGGAGCGGGAACTAATGAAAAACTGTTTTTT. Translation: CASSSVGAGTNEKLFF.

The chain combines TRBV15 with TRBJ1-3; no clear D gene. V dropped 0 bases and J dropped 0 bases, with 6 bases sitting between them. The CDR3 sequence is 15 residues long. The germline CDR1 and CDR2 sequences are LNHNV and YYDKDF (reference sequence). The CDR3 protein is CATSRDLSSGNTIYF. The DNA for the CDR3 is TGTGCCACCAGCAGAGATCTATCCTCTGGAAACACCATATATTTT.

The V gene is TRBV11-2, the J gene TRBJ1-5; 11 bases align to TRBD1. This CDR3 contains 18 residues. Germline loops: CDR1 SGHAT, CDR2 FQNNGV. Trimming removed 4 bases from V and 0 bases from J; junction bases left unmatched: 8. CDR3 sequence reads: CASSYGTGGPISNQPQHF. CDR3 DNA sequence: TGTGCCAGCAGCTACGGGACAGGGGGACCCATTAGCAATCAGCCCCAGCATTTT.

This rearrangement joins TRBV5-8 to TRBJ1-1; D ambiguous. V was pared by 5 bases and J by 1 base, with 12 bases between. Germline assignment: CDR1 SGHTS and CDR2 YDEGEE. This CDR3 is built from 14 residues. The CDR3 reads CASRPGRKNTEAFF. DNA for the CDR3: TGTGCCAGCAGGCCCGGACGGAAGAACACTGAAGCTTTCTTT.

The CDR3, as DNA: TGTGCCAGCAGCCCCAAGAGGGGGGCGGGCGATGAGCAGTTCTTC. Translating it yields CASSPKRGAGDEQFF. The chain has TRBV7-2 and TRBJ2-1; D could derive from TRBD1 or TRBD2 (6 bases each). The CDR3 loop spans 15 amino acids. Germline V gives CDR1 SGHTA, CDR2 FQGNSA. Between the trimmed V and J ends, which lost 5 bases and 8 bases, there was a span of 19 bases. Looking up the rest from reference TRBV7-2 and TRBJ2-1 gives the full variable domain: GAGVSQSPSNKVTEKGKDVELRCDPISGHTALYWYRQSLGQGLEFLIYFQGNSAPDKSGLPSDRFSAERTGGSVSTLTIQRTQQEDSAVYLCASSPKRGAGDEQFFGPGTRLTVL.

The chain links TRBV2 to TRBJ1-1; D unclear. Germline V gives CDR1 SNHLY, CDR2 FYNNEI. Trimming left V 7 bases short and J 0 bases short, with 12 bases between. The CDR3 is 14 residues long. The chain's CDR3 is CASTYDTVNTEAFF. The CDR3 DNA is TGTGCCAGCACCTATGATACGGTGAACACTGAAGCTTTCTTT.

The J gene is TRBJ2-7, the V gene TRBV5-6; 9 nucleotides agree with TRBD1. Germline V gene sequence: CDR1 SGHDT, CDR2 YYEEEE. The CDR3 extends over 15 amino acids. The J segment lost 7 bases and the V segment lost 4 bases, leaving 12 bases of the junction unmatched. The CDR3 nucleotides are TGTGCCAGCAGCCCCCAAACAGGGGGCGGAGGGGAGCAGTACTTC. This sequence encodes CASSPQTGGGGEQYF.

The V call is TRBV10-3, the J call TRBJ1-1; D might be TRBD1 (6 bases). This CDR3 contains 15 residues. CDR1 and CDR2 (germline): ENHRY, SYGVKD. Trimming shortened V by 10 bases and J by 2 bases, and 20 bases separated the two germline ends. The CDR3 region has the DNA TGTGCCACACGAGCGGGGCAGGGGACAAACACTGAAGCTTTCTTT. Its protein is CATRAGQGTNTEAFF.